This TCR beta chain appears in the sequencing data of a study of cytomegalovirus exposure and HLA in healthy donors (dated by TCRdb to about 2017). With respect to the entire study: An earlier analysis of some 620 of the donors reported approximately 260 Gb of sequence data and 100 million to 120 million unique TCR beta sequences obtained from some 200 million T cells. Among a few hundred genotyped donors of the cohort, an average of around 240,000 unique TCR beta nucleotide sequences were sequenced per donor, roughly 18% of them non-productive. The study aimed to test whether cataloging public T cell receptors could reveal signatures of past pathogen exposure. The study combined high-throughput TCR immunosequencing, statistical association of individual TCRs with disease status, and machine learning to predict cytomegalovirus infection status. Around 320 gigabases of sequencing data and 80 million or so unique TCR sequences were included in an early release covering over 600 HLA-typed donors. Four or five DR-DQ haplotypes were handled as single units for association and clustering because linkage in the cohort was strong. A later genetic analysis used genome-wide SNP genotypes for about three fifths of the roughly 700 donors, treating that subset as a discovery cohort. Among the approximately 430 genotyped donors, under 90% belonged to the genetic ancestry cluster associated with self-reported Caucasian donors. A later analysis re-analyzed previously published TCR beta repertoires from 666 donors and added high-resolution HLA genotyping to study TCR occurrence patterns. Rather than using new phenotypic data, the later analysis identified candidate immune exposures from TCR beta sequences and from how often those sequences occurred across donors. Class I and class II HLA loci were covered by the typing at four-digit resolution. Typing coverage varied by locus: about 620-640 donors for A, B, C, DRB1 and DQB1; more than 500 for DQA1; over 600 for DPA1; some 470 for DPB1. In addition to the first cohort of roughly 700 subjects, a separate validation cohort of 130 or so different subjects was used. In an earlier analysis of 500 to 650 of the donors, high-throughput TCR beta sequencing was used to judge whether each TCR beta V gene segment behaved as functional or pseudogenic. Alongside the repertoire data, information on donor age, sex, ethnicity and CMV serostatus was compiled. All discovery cohort repertoires had been generated on a single sequencing platform. Using immunosequencing, the study profiled T cell repertoires from about 650 subjects and related those repertoires to cytomegalovirus serostatus. Study-wide conclusions, independent of this receptor: In an earlier analysis of some 500 of the donors, most TCR beta V segments were observed in productive rearrangements about 87% or about 30% of the time, broadly matching IMGT annotations. Roughly 15 rarely observed V segments, including chromosome 9 orphons, were excluded from the earlier analysis of 550 to 700 of the donors because counts were too low. Most CMV-associated TCR beta chains appeared to be HLA-restricted in a later analysis, and the HLA associations seemed to be driven largely by CMV exposure. Cytomegalovirus status was reported to be diagnosed by the classifier with high specificity and sensitivity in both the original and validation cohorts. The authors suggested that the approach could potentially be extended to other disease states and immunological phenotypes. Most TCR sequences were observed very rarely across donors, whereas some public TCRs were present in many individuals. Assigning TCR associations to individual alleles was difficult when HLA alleles, especially DR and DQ, strongly co-occurred. A further reported finding was that TCR beta sequences accurately predicted the HLA-A and HLA-B alleles for most subjects in the first cohort. In a later analysis, several top co-occurrence clusters were reported to appear linked to parvovirus B19, influenza, CMV and Epstein-Barr virus. An association between a missense DCLRE1C variant and V-gene and J-gene trimming of TCR beta chains was found in a later genetic analysis and replicated in an independent cohort. The 87-base-pair reads could not distinguish some IMGT-functional V segments, including TRBV6-2 and TRBV6-3, so those segments were excluded. Compared with the approximately 710-donor mean, donors in an Asian-associated ancestry cluster had fewer N-insertions in productive TCRs, according to a later genetic analysis. The study gave a list of 150 to 200 TCR beta chains associated with cytomegalovirus. A cluster of highly shared sequence variants was judged likely to represent a technical artifact of the sequencing pipeline. In a later analysis, TCR association rates were found to vary across HLA loci, with the most associated TCRs seen for DRB1 alleles and the fewest for HLA-C alleles. Three of the identified cytomegalovirus-associated TCR beta chains were confirmed in vitro to be specific for cytomegalovirus antigens. In a later analysis, HLA-associated TCR beta chains showed more clonal expansion and lower generation probabilities than non-associated chains that were equally common. The presence/absence analyses assumed that sequencing depth was roughly uniform across donors, and that assumption may not be true. A later analysis associated around 16,000 TCR beta sequences with specific HLA alleles at a false discovery rate of 0.05. Correlated functional status among segregating V segments might be attributable to linkage disequilibrium, but an unknown experimental factor could not be ruled out. In this cohort, only TCR beta chains were sequenced, and detectable features were limited by the absence of alpha or paired-chain data. For the cohort, immune exposure information was limited to CMV serostatus. HLA typing was unavailable for some donors at each locus, so association tests used only the typed subset.

Details on this clone: Its antigen target is currently unknown. No much larger clone exists at a distance of one base, and base qualities are not known.

In total, 630 or so healthy bone marrow donors made up the cohort. At the time of sampling, every cohort member was nominally healthy, though immune exposures that went unrecorded were likely present. The donor was CMV seronegative and was included in the group of over 300 seronegative cohort members. Every donor gave a peripheral blood sample, and the peripheral blood mononuclear cells from that sample were used for TCR beta sequencing. Genomic DNA extraction from the blood cell samples was performed with the Qiagen DNeasy Blood Extraction Kit. The germline V gene gives CDR1 as SGDLS and CDR2 as YYNGEE. Clipping removes 4 bases from V and 6 bases from J, with 4 as the unmatched junction base count. Reading from cysteine to phenylalanine, the CDR3 counts 14 amino acids. Only the CDR3 part of the read is kept: 42 bases, read in frame from the first base. The library was prepared using the immunoSEQ multiplex PCR assay. A mixture of 60 forward primers for TCR Vbeta segments and 13 reverse primers for TCR Jbeta segments was used in the multiplex PCR. The CDR3 region of rearranged TCR beta genes was amplified from genomic DNA with a multiplex PCR assay. The amplified TCR beta libraries were sequenced on the Illumina HiSeq System as 87-base-pair reads. The published analysis was carried out like this. Across the 500 to 750 repertoires, a later analysis counted approximately 83 million unique TCR beta chains, roughly 11 million of which were shared by at least two donors. A nearest-neighbor algorithm error-corrected the raw reads and collapsed the reads into unique sequences, merging closely related sequences to remove PCR and sequencing errors. Alignment of CDR3 sequences to IMGT reference sequences was used to assign V, D and J gene segments. Each retained sequence needed at least a six-nucleotide match to both a V gene segment and a J gene segment. Rearrangements were classified as productive when the CDR3 lacked stop codons and remained in frame with V and J, and all other rearrangements were classified as non-productive. Following IMGT convention, CDR3 was defined as the stretch from the second conserved V-encoded cysteine up to the conserved J-encoded phenylalanine. The earlier analysis of more than 450 of the donors excluded sequences that lacked an unambiguous match to a single V gene segment. An earlier analysis of roughly 590 of the donors called V segments functional above 56.7% productive rearrangements and segregating when the between-donor standard deviation exceeded 5%. To diagnose cytomegalovirus status from the catalog of TCR beta chain sequences, a statistical classification framework was built. A later analysis assigned V and J genes by comparing TCR nucleotide sequences with IMGT/GENE-DB human TR gene sequences. Using the TCRdist pipeline, a later analysis assigned CDR3 sequences along with most-parsimonious VDJ recombination scenarios. In a later analysis, each TCR beta chain was defined by its CDR3 amino acid sequence together with its V-gene family, and reads without a unique V-gene family were excluded. As a way to deal with suspected cross-contamination and a sequencing artifact, a later analysis dropped 450 to 700 nucleotide sequences that were highly shared and had low generation probability. In a later analysis, a clonal expansion index for each public chain was calculated from normalized within-repertoire ranks of inferred template counts. Generation probabilities in a later analysis came from a VDJ recombination model fitted to out-of-frame rearrangements, and those results were checked against IGoR. Hypergeometric tests were used in a later analysis to score TCR-TCR, TCR-HLA and TCR-CMV co-occurrence, with a repertoire-size bias correction applied to the TCR pairs. A later analysis estimated false discovery rates by permuting HLA or CMV assignments 20 times. In a later analysis, co-occurring TCRs were grouped using DBSCAN, with TCRdist sequence similarity added in when clustering inside HLA-allele-positive subsets. Repertoires with fewer than 30,000 or more than 120,000 public chains were left out of co-occurrence clustering, as were a handful of repertoires with anomalous nucleotide sharing. In TCRdb, the immuneACCESS table is reduced to in-frame sequences with V and J assigned. These tables do not hold every clone; where another copy was compared, an unresolved V gene accounts for under half, and the others remain unexplained. V and J calls and clone size are given by that table; D and trimming were obtained from the DNA. The sample data list about 98,000 clones, and less than 90% of these were observed just once. Jointly, the top ten make up 2.5% to 3% of the sample.

Recombination joined TRBV9 with TRBJ2-1; the junction holds 10 bases that match TRBD1. This sequence originates from a man in his forties in good health and CMV-seronegative. The sample taken for sequencing was PBMCs. The nucleotide sequence is TGTGCCAGCAGCCCGGGACAGGGGCTCAATGAGCAGTTCTTC. Its protein reads: CASSPGQGLNEQFF.